This TCR beta chain was sequenced for a study of regulatory T cells in long-lasting Graves disease. Study conclusions and caveats: Peripheral blood, not thyroid tissue, was the sole material studied. Among persistent patients, a larger number of public clonotypes were shared (approximately 3,000) than among newly diagnosed patients (roughly 1,000).

Arm-PCR of CDR3 regions with iRepertoire HTBI primers generated TCR beta libraries. In TCRdb, the multiplex PCR reads were re-called with MiXCR into one record per CDR3 protein. The data contain 250,000 to 400,000 distinct CDR3 sequences, about 20% of them singletons. Germline CDR1 is SGHNT and CDR2 is YENEEA. J gave up 0 bases and V 2 bases, and 7 bases lay outside the gene matches. CDR3 length: 19 residues. Time point given: newly diagnosed GD, antithyroid drugs for less than 3 months. From PBMCs, RNA was extracted and then used to make the TCR library. Peripheral blood, roughly 10 milliliters of it, was drawn into EDTA tubes. This clonotype was detected ten times or more. What it recognizes is unknown.

The input for sequencing was peripheral blood mononuclear cells (PBMCs), taken at new diagnosis, from a patient treated with antithyroid drugs. The chain uses TRBV11-3 and TRBJ2-7; TRBD2 matches 16 bases. The TCR sequence derives from a female donor with Graves disease. DNA of the CDR3: TGTGCCAGCAGCTTAACCCCGGGACTAGCGGGAGGGAGCTCCTACGAGCAGTACTTC. Translating it yields CASSLTPGLAGGSSYEQYF.